This entry describes one T cell receptor (beta chain). This clone's antigen is unknown. Per-base quality was not reported, and no clone a single base away is much larger than it. The data are from a study of T cells in Graves' hyperthyroidism and ophthalmopathy (dated by TCRdb to between 2017 and 2020). Background for the entire study: Peripheral blood was sampled at the time of initial diagnosis, prior to any treatment. TCR V-J signatures able to tell the groups apart were searched for in a discovery cohort of 90 to 100 patients, of whom approximately 40 had Graves' ophthalmopathy and 55 to 65 had stable Graves' hyperthyroidism. Whether ophthalmopathy could be predicted prospectively was tested in an independent validation cohort made up of under 20 hyperthyroidism patients plus 17 patients who later progressed to ophthalmopathy. The roughly 100 discovery patients were divided at random into training and test sets in a 7:3 ratio. In addition, the study compared T-cell repertoires in thyroid tissue and in blood from roughly six Graves' hyperthyroidism patients. Following sampling, methimazole starting at 30 mg daily was given to hyperthyroidism patients, and high-dose intravenous methylprednisolone was given to ophthalmopathy patients. The paper describes TCR Vbeta CDR3 sequencing of 135 peripheral blood samples, made up of some 42 ophthalmopathy patients, some 76 hyperthyroidism patients and some 17 progressor patients.

The germline V gene supplies CDR1 KGHDR and CDR2 SFDVKD. From the cysteine up to the phenylalanine, the CDR3 has a length of 14 residues. Only the CDR3 region is kept as DNA, spanning 42 bases read in frame from base 1. V and J are trimmed by 3 bases and 6 bases, and the gene matches miss 4 bases of the junction. A patient counted as having stable Graves' hyperthyroidism if no progression to ophthalmopathy occurred over 18 months of follow-up. Hyperthyroidism patients were newly diagnosed, with disease duration under 2 months, and aged 18 to 65 years. The study excluded patients with uncontrolled infections, other autoimmune diseases, pregnancy or lactation. Diagnoses relied on clinical symptoms, serum thyroxine and TRAb, thyroid ultrasound and orbital computed tomography. Ficoll-Paque density gradient centrifugation was used to isolate PBMCs from approximately 10 ml of fresh peripheral blood. Trizol reagent was used to extract total RNA, and RNA quality was then checked on an Agilent 2100 Bioanalyzer.

The TCR beta CDR3 regions were amplified from RNA transcripts. The first round of RT-PCR for the TCR CDR3 was performed with the HTBI primer set and the Qiagen OneStep RT-PCR kit. Libraries were constructed in a second round of multiplex PCR, after which size selection and purification were carried out. The libraries were sequenced on an Illumina HiSeq2000 using paired-end 100 bp reads. The authors processed their data as follows. SOAPnuke was used to process the raw data, removing reads that contained adapters or uncalled bases, had a mean Phred below 15, or lacked an exact match to the constant primer or identifier. COPE v1.2.5 was used to merge the high-quality paired reads, and each unique nucleotide sequence was defined as a clonotype. Clonotypes were aligned to IMGT TRBV, TRBD and TRBJ reference segments using MiTCR v1.1. Only V-J combinations with frequency above 0.0001, covering approximately 99% of repertoires, were analysed. The TCS score was defined as the ratio of F50 (clonal expansion) to E x V (chaos), calculated using BLOSUM62-based TCRdist between CDR3 peptides within each V-J. Welch's t-statistics and random forest reduced just over 500 V-J features to 10 to 15, which were used in a naive Bayes classifier (R e1071). TCRdb reran the public reads through fastp at Q25 and MiXCR, keeping productive beta chains. Duplicate CDR3 protein sequences are folded into a single record with the most common DNA and genes. The V and J calls reflect TCRdb's pipeline rather than the authors' work. Across this sample there are about 360,000 distinct CDR3 sequences, with around 25% seen only once. The biggest ten clones account for less than 75% of the sample.

General conclusions and limits of the study: Blood samples also contained most of the expanded thyroid clonotypes (frequency above 0.001), which suggests that blood repertoires may reflect thyroid immune responses. No statistical method was used to set the sample size in advance, and investigators knew the group allocation. In validation, the model predicted progression to ophthalmopathy with around 71% sensitivity and 72% to 85% specificity, a median of approximately 6.7 months before onset. A 13 V-J signature model separated ophthalmopathy from stable hyperthyroidism, with approximately 87% sensitivity and 81.08% specificity in cross-validation and 80%/75% in testing.

The receptor was derived from a man aged 50 to 59 with Graves' hyperthyroidism. The V and J genes are TRBV24-1 and TRBJ2-1; 7 bases in the junction line up with TRBD1. Sequencing was performed on blood. The CDR3 region: CATSDKDRSNEQFF. The DNA sequence reads TGTGCCACCAGTGATAAGGACAGGAGCAATGAGCAGTTCTTC.